The 22 T cell receptor beta chains given below trace back to one sample, sequenced in a study of OX40 agonist ivuxolimab in advanced cancers. Some clones are missing from TCRdb's copy, which holds only in-frame ones; the method was immunoSEQ multiplex PCR. The sample records tens of thousands of clones, about three quarters being singletons. This sample comprised CD4+ or CD8+ T cells sorted from blood, obtained in a trial of the OX40 agonist ivuxolimab. The origin of the receptors is an adult with an advanced solid tumor such as melanoma, head and neck, liver or kidney cancer.

This clone was found a few times. This chain joins TRBV27 and TRBJ1-6, with D unresolved. There are 11 residues in the CDR3. Per the germline V gene, CDR1 is MNHEY and CDR2 is SMNVEV (reference sequence). This chain's CDR3 is CATQHNSPLHF. As DNA, the CDR3 is TGTGCTACCCAGCATAATTCACCCCTCCACTTT.

The rearrangement links TRBV7-9 to TRBJ1-1, with a possible D match to TRBD1 (6 bases). The CDR3 runs to 14 residues. Germline assignment: CDR1 SEHNR and CDR2 FQNEAQ (reference sequence). Trimming took 5 bases from V and 0 from J, leaving 10 bases between them. In DNA form, the CDR3 reads TGTGCCAGCAGCAAAGGGGGGATGAACACTGAAGCTTTCTTT. Encoded protein: CASSKGGMNTEAFF.

The gene calls are TRBV19 and TRBJ2-2, with no clear D. The V and J ends lost 1 base and 5 bases respectively, with 5 bases between them. The CDR3 length is 13 residues. Germline values: CDR1 LNHDA, CDR2 SQIVND (reference sequence). In DNA form, the CDR3 reads TGTGCCAGTAGTATAGGGTCGACCGGGGAGCTGTTTTTT. Protein product: CASSIGSTGELFF.

The V and J genes are TRBV7-6 and TRBJ2-7; D is uncertain. The V end was cut by 2 bases, the J end by 2 bases, with 10 bases between. The CDR3 sequence is 14 residues long. The germline CDR1 and CDR2 sequences are SGHVS and FNYEAQ. The DNA for the CDR3 is TGTGCCAGCAGCTTATCAGAAATTACCTACGAGCAGTACTTC. It is translated as CASSLSEITYEQYF.

J is TRBJ1-1 and V is TRBV18; D remains unclear. V lost 6 bases to trimming and J lost 1 base, with 3 bases between them. Germline CDR1 KGHSH, CDR2 LQKENI. The CDR3 is 11 residues long. The CDR3 nucleotides read TGTGCCAGCTCGCCGAACACTGAAGCTTTCTTT. The encoded protein is CASSPNTEAFF.

The V and J genes are TRBV18 and TRBJ2-7; 8 positions agree with TRBD2. The J segment lost 6 bases and the V segment lost 4 bases, leaving 8 bases of the junction unmatched. The CDR3 spans 14 residues. The germline V gene has CDR1 KGHSH and CDR2 LQKENI. CDR3 in amino acids: CASSQAGRGSEQYF. Written as DNA, the CDR3 is TGTGCCAGCTCACAGGCCGGGAGGGGTAGCGAGCAGTACTTC.

Only one count was recorded for this clone. The chain carries TRBV15 and TRBJ1-5, with 8 bases fitting TRBD1. This CDR3 comprises 16 residues. The V gene end was trimmed by 9 bases and the J gene end by 3 bases; junction bases not matched to a gene: 13. Germline V gene sequence: CDR1 LNHNV, CDR2 YYDKDF (reference sequence). Here the CDR3 reads CATLQDGTGNNQPQHF. In nucleotides, the CDR3 is TGTGCCACGCTTCAGGACGGGACAGGCAACAATCAGCCCCAGCATTTT.

The rearrangement uses TRBV10-3 and TRBJ2-1, with 8 bases that match TRBD1. The CDR3 spans 15 residues. Germline lookup yields CDR1 ENHRY and CDR2 SYGVKD. V lost 8 bases to trimming and J lost 4 bases; unmatched junction nucleotides: 10. In DNA form, the CDR3 reads TGTGCCATCCGACCTCCGGGACAGGTGTACAATGAGCAGTTCTTC. This gives the protein CAIRPPGQVYNEQFF.

This rearrangement joins TRBV10-2 to TRBJ1-2; no clear D gene. CDR1 WSHSY and CDR2 SAAADI come from the germline V gene. There are 14 residues in the CDR3. V gave up 2 bases and J gave up 8 bases, with 15 bases separating them. CDR3 nucleotide sequence: TGCGCCAGCAGTGAGGTCGCGGCGATGGGAGGCTACACCTTC. Amino acid sequence: CASSEVAAMGGYTF.

The chain couples TRBV19 to TRBJ2-1, with TRBD2 matching over 14 bases. The CDR3 sequence is 15 residues long. The ends lost 4 bases at V and 10 bases at J; junction bases unmatched: 6. CDR1 and CDR2 (germline): LNHDA, SQIVND (reference sequence). In nucleotides, the CDR3 is TGTGCCAGTAGTACGACTAGCGGGGGGGTACGGGAGCAGTTCTTC. Translation gives CASSTTSGGVREQFF.

This chain connects TRBV7-3 to TRBJ2-1, with D uncertain. Between the trimmed V and J ends, which lost 3 bases and 8 bases, there was a span of 11 bases. Germline V CDR1 and CDR2: SGHTA, FQGTGA. CDR3 length equals 13 residues. CDR3 protein: CASSFARSDEQFF. In DNA, the CDR3 is TGTGCCAGCAGCTTTGCTAGAAGCGATGAGCAGTTCTTC.

A single count supports this clone. J is TRBJ2-3 and V is TRBV7-8; 9 bases match TRBD2. The CDR3 contains 17 residues. Losses at the gene ends were 4 bases for V and 2 bases for J; bases not matched to a gene: 10. Germline V gives CDR1 SGHVS, CDR2 FQNEAQ. The CDR3 region has the DNA TGTGCCAGCAGCTCTCTCGCGACTAGCGGCAACACAGATACGCAGTATTTT. This sequence encodes CASSSLATSGNTDTQYF. The complete variable domain, with remaining parts taken from reference TRBV7-8 and TRBJ2-3, reads GAGVSQSPRYKVAKRGQDVALRCDPISGHVSLFWYQQALGQGPEFLTYFQNEAQLDKSGLPSDRFFAERPEGSVSTLKIQRTQQEDSAVYLCASSSLATSGNTDTQYFGPGTRLTVL.

This chain links TRBV7-3 with TRBJ1-6; 8 bases align to TRBD1. The germline V gene encodes CDR1 SGHTA and CDR2 FQGTGA. Trimming removed 1 base from V and 7 bases from J; junction bases left unmatched: 0. The CDR3 is 14 residues long. CDR3 bases: TGTGCCAGCAGCTTAAACAGGGGGAATTCACCCCTCCACTTT. Residues: CASSLNRGNSPLHF.

The chain has TRBV11-3 and TRBJ2-1, with 10 positions matching TRBD1. The CDR3 covers 15 residues. CDR1 and CDR2 (germline): SGHNT, YENEEA. V shed 5 bases and J 3 bases; nucleotides not matched to a gene: 4. Here the CDR3 DNA reads TGTGCCAGCAGCGTCGGACAGGGGGACTACAATGAGCAGTTCTTC. Translating gives CASSVGQGDYNEQFF.

The gene calls are TRBV7-3 and TRBJ1-5; D is possibly TRBD1 (5 bases). Between the trimmed V and J ends, which lost 2 bases and 4 bases, there was a span of 9 bases. The V gene's germline CDR1 is SGHTA and CDR2 FQGTGA. The CDR3 has 14 amino acids. The CDR3 DNA is TGTGCCAGCAGCTTAGAGGGGTCAAATCAGCCCCAGCATTTT. Translated, it gives CASSLEGSNQPQHF.

The chain combines TRBV7-2 with TRBJ2-7; D may be TRBD2 (6 bases). V lost 5 bases to trimming and J lost 4 bases, with 18 bases between them. Germline V lookup: CDR1 SGHTA, CDR2 FQGNSA. This CDR3 spans 15 amino acids. The CDR3 region is CASSTLAGLPYEQYF. DNA for the CDR3: TGTGCCAGCAGCACTTTGGCGGGGCTCCCTTACGAGCAGTACTTC.

The sample holds one count of this clone. The chain combines TRBV27 with TRBJ1-5; D is perhaps TRBD1 (5 bases). Looked up from germline, CDR1 is MNHEY and CDR2 is SMNVEV (reference sequence). The CDR3 is made up of 14 amino acids. Between the trimmed V and J ends, which lost 3 bases and 6 bases, there was a span of 12 bases. The CDR3 loop reads CASSFRGASQPQHF. DNA for the CDR3: TGTGCCAGCAGTTTTCGAGGGGCGAGTCAGCCCCAGCATTTT.

The rearrangement joins TRBV21-1 to TRBJ2-7. TRBV21-1 is marked as a pseudogene. The CDR3 sequence is 18 residues long. The CDR3 nucleotides are TGTGCCAGCAGCCCTCCGGCAGACCGGAACCAGCAAAATTACGAGCAGTACTTC. Residues: CASSPPADRNQQNYEQYF.

This clone has just one count. The V call is TRBV6-1, the J call TRBJ1-5; 8 bases are a match to TRBD1. The CDR3 is 15 residues long. The germline gives CDR1 MNHNS, CDR2 SASEGT. Losses at the gene ends were 3 bases for V and 6 bases for J; bases not matched to a gene: 7. This chain's CDR3 is CASSDWQGAGQPQHF. In DNA form, the CDR3 reads TGTGCCAGCAGTGATTGGCAGGGGGCCGGTCAGCCCCAGCATTTT.

V gene TRBV6-5 combines with J gene TRBJ2-1; possible D gene TRBD2, 5 bases. The germline V and J ends were trimmed by 2 bases and 10 bases, with 12 bases remaining between them. The CDR3 length is 13 residues. The V gene's germline CDR1 is MNHEY and CDR2 SVGAGI. DNA of the CDR3: TGTGCCAGCAGTTACGTACCGAGCGGCGAGCAGTTCTTC. Translation: CASSYVPSGEQFF.

This rearrangement joins TRBV19 to TRBJ2-3, with 9 positions matching TRBD2. V lost 0 bases and J lost 6; bases outside the gene matches: 7. This CDR3 has 16 residues. Germline assignment: CDR1 LNHDA and CDR2 SQIVND (reference sequence). The CDR3 nucleotides read TGTGCCAGTAGTATAGATCGGATAGCGGGGGTGGATACGCAGTATTTT. It specifies CASSIDRIAGVDTQYF.

The rearrangement joins TRBV7-3 to TRBJ2-2; D remains unclear. From germline, CDR1 is SGHTA and CDR2 FQGTGA. V was cut by 1 base and J by 7 bases, with 7 bases left in between. CDR3 length: 13 amino acids. CDR3 nucleotides: TGTGCCAGCAGCTTAAGTGTTAACGGGGAGCTGTTTTTT. It is translated as CASSLSVNGELFF.